This section outlines one T cell receptor (beta chain) sequence together with its context. Its target is unknown. PCR involved 60 Vbeta and 13 Jbeta primers. The table came from immunoSEQ multiplex PCR; TCRdb's copy has only in-frame clones and leaves some out. This table holds approximately 190,000 clones, 81% found once. This entry comes from a study of cytomegalovirus exposure and HLA in healthy donors. Study-level background: Out of 350 to 400 genotyped donors, about 80% belonged to the Caucasian-associated ancestry cluster. The study's findings and limits: Presence/absence analyses took donor sequencing depth as roughly uniform.

Trimming took 4 bases from V and 7 from J, leaving 14 bases between them. The CDR3 runs to 13 residues. Germline assignment: CDR1 SNHLY and CDR2 FYNNEI. The sequenced sample was PBMCs. This sequence was found in a man in his forties in good health and CMV-seropositive. This rearrangement joins TRBV2 to TRBJ2-7, with D unclear. CDR3 sequence (DNA): TGTGCCAGCAGTGTTCGTGTAATGCGGGAGCAGTACTTC. This sequence encodes CASSVRVMREQYF.